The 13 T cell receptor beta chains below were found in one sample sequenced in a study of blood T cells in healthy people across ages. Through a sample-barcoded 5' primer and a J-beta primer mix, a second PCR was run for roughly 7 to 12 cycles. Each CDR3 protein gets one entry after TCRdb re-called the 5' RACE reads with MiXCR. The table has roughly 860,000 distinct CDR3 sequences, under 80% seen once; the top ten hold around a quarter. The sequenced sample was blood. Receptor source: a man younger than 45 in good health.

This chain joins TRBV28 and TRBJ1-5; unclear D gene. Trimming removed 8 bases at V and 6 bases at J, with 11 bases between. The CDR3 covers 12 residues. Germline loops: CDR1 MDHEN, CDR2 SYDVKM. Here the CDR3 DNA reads TGTGCCAGCGTGGGCAGTGGTCAGCCCCAGCATTTT. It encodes CASVGSGQPQHF.

The CDR3 region is CASSPGTSGGTSYNEQFF. The CDR3 DNA is TGTGCCAGCAGTCCGGGGACTAGCGGGGGGACCTCCTACAATGAGCAGTTCTTC. This chain connects TRBV12-3 or TRBV12-4 to TRBJ2-1; TRBD2 agrees at 15 bases. The CDR3 extends over 18 amino acids. Unmatched junction bases numbered 5, after V lost 5 bases and J lost 0 bases.

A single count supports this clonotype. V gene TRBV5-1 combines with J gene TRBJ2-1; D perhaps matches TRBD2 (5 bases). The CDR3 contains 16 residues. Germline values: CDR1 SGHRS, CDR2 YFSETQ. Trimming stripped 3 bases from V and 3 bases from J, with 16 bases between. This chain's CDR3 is CASSSSLGVSYNEQFF. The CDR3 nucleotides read TGCGCCAGCAGCTCGTCGCTCGGGGTAAGCTACAATGAGCAGTTCTTC. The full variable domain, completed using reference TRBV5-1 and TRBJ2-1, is KAGVTQTPRYLIKTRGQQVTLSCSPISGHRSVSWYQQTPGQGLQFLFEYFSETQRNKGNFPGRFSGRQFSNSRSEMNVSTLELGDSALYLCASSSSLGVSYNEQFFGPGTRLTVL.

This chain's CDR3 is CASSDRDEWGYTF. The CDR3 DNA reads TGTGCCAGCAGCGACAGAGACGAATGGGGCTACACCTTC. The rearrangement joins TRBV7-2 to TRBJ1-2; tentative D call: TRBD1 (5 bases). The CDR3 covers 13 residues. Trimming shortened V by 5 bases and J by 8 bases, and 15 bases separated the two germline ends. Germline CDR1 and CDR2: SGHTA and FQGNSA.

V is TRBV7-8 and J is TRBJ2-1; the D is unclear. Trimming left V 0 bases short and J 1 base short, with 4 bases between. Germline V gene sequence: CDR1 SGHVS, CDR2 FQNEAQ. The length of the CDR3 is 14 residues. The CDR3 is CASSLARSYNEQFF. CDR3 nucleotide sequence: TGTGCCAGCAGCTTAGCCAGGTCCTACAATGAGCAGTTCTTC. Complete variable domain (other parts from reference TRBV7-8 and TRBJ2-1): GAGVSQSPRYKVAKRGQDVALRCDPISGHVSLFWYQQALGQGPEFLTYFQNEAQLDKSGLPSDRFFAERPEGSVSTLKIQRTQQEDSAVYLCASSLARSYNEQFFGPGTRLTVL.

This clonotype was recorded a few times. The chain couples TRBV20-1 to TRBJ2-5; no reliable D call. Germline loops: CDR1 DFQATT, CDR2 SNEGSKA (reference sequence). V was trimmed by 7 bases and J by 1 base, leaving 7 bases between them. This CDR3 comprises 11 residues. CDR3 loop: CSGELQETQYF. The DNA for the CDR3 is TGCAGTGGGGAACTCCAAGAGACCCAGTACTTC.

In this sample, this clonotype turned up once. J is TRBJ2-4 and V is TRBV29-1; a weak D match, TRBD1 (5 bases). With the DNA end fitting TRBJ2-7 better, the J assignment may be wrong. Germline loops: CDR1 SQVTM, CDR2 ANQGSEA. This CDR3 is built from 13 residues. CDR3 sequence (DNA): TGCAGCGTTGTATATCAGGGTCCCAACGAGCAGTACTTC. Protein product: CSVVYQGPNEQYF.

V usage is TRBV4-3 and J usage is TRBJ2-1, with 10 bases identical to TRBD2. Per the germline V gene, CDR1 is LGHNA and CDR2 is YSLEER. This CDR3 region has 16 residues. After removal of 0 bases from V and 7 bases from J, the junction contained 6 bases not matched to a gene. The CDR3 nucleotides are TGCGCCAGCAGCCAAGAGGAACTAGCGGGGATGAATGAGCAGTTCTTC. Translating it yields CASSQEELAGMNEQFF.

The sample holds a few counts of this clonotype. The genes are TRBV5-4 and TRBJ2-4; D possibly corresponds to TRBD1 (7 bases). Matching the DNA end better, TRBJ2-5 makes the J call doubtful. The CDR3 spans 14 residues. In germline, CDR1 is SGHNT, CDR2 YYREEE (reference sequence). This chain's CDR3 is CASTTGGGGETQYF. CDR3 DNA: TGTGCCAGCACCACGGGTGGAGGGGGCGAGACCCAGTACTTC.

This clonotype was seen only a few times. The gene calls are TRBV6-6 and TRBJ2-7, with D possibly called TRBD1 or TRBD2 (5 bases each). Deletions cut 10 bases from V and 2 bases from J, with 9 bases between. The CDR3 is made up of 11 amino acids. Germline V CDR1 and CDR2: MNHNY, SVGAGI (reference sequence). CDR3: CATGAAYEQYF. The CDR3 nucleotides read TGTGCCACCGGGGCGGCCTACGAGCAGTACTTC.

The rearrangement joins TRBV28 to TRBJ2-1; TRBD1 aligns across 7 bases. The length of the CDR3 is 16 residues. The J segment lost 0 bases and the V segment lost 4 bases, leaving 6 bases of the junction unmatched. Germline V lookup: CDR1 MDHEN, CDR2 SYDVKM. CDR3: CASSSSGTASYNEQFF. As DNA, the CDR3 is TGTGCCAGCAGTTCCTCCGGGACAGCCTCCTACAATGAGCAGTTCTTC.

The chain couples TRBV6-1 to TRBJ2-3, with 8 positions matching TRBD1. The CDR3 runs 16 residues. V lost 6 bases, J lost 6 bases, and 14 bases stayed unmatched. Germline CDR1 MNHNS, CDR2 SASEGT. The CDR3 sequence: CASSLNRGARHDTQYF. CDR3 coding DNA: TGTGCCAGCAGCCTTAACAGGGGGGCTCGCCACGATACGCAGTATTTT.

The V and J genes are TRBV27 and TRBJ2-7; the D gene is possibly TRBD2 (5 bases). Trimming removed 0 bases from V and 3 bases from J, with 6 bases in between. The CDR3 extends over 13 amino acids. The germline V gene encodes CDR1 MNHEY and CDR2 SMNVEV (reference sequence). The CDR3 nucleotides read TGTGCCAGCAGTTTATCGAGGGACTACGAGCAGTACTTC. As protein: CASSLSRDYEQYF.